The TCR beta chain described here comes from a study of T cell repertoires in cytomegalovirus infection. Overall study: It was the public TCR beta signatures that indicated both CMV infection and matching HLA type. Broader study findings: Based on cumulative public TCR beta family frequency, carriers of CMV plus the relevant HLA were identified.

There are many counts of this clonotype. Its antigen remains unknown. Each CDR3 protein is one row after TCRdb ran MiXCR on the reads. The sample holds 310,000 or so distinct CDR3 sequences; 9.6% are singletons and the top ten take approximately 2.3%. V lost 5 bases and J lost 4; bases outside the gene matches: 7. CDR3 length: 15 amino acids. CDR1 is SGHAT and CDR2 is FQDESV in the germline V gene (reference sequence). The chain has TRBV11-1 and TRBJ2-1; TRBD1 matches at 8 bases. The specimen was PBMCs. This TCR was recovered from a human donor in good health (CMV status not recorded). Some clones in this sample may be carry-over from other donors' samples. DNA of the CDR3: TGTGCCAGCAGCAGAGACAGGGGTCCTTACAATGAGCAGTTCTTC. Translating gives CASSRDRGPYNEQFF.